A selection of T cell receptor beta chains follows, all from one sample in a study of cytomegalovirus exposure and HLA in healthy donors. Assay used: immunoSEQ multiplex PCR; TCRdb lists only in-frame clones, some missing. Of 130,000 or so clones in the sample, around 66% were seen once. The sample taken for sequencing was PBMCs. These receptors came from a middle-aged woman in good health and CMV-seropositive. The CDR3 runs from the conserved cysteine through the conserved F or W. The order of the fields is V gene, J gene, clone size, D gene, CDR3 length, CDR3 DNA, CDR3 protein. A D gene is named only where the DNA matches it firmly. Some rows mark clone size as missing; the rest say once, few, many or name a class of expanded clone.

>TRBV7-2|TRBJ2-3|-|TRBD2|17
TGTGCCAGCAGTCTTTTCGGACTAGCGGGTGGCACAGATACGCAGTATTTT
CASSLFGLAGGTDTQYF
>TRBV5-1|TRBJ1-1|-|-|13
TGCGCCAGCAGCTTTTTCTCTAACACTGAAGCTTTCTTT
CASSFFSNTEAFF
>TRBV12-5|TRBJ1-5|-|-|16
TGTGCTAGTGGTTTGCTTTCAGGTAAGGGCAATCAGCCCCAGCATTTT
CASGLLSGKGNQPQHF
>TRBV7-9|TRBJ1-1|-|-|15
TGTGCCAGCAGCTTAGTTGAACCAGGCATGACTGAAGCTTTCTTT
CASSLVEPGMTEAFF
>TRBV9|TRBJ2-5|-|TRBD2|16
TGTGCCAGCAGCGTAGGGACTAGCGGGGTCTCGGAGACCCAGTACTTC
CASSVGTSGVSETQYF
>TRBV10-3|TRBJ1-1|-|TRBD1|16
TGTGCCATCAGCCCGACAGGGGGCGGGGGGTTCACTGAAGCTTTCTTT
CAISPTGGGGFTEAFF
>TRBV11-1|TRBJ2-7|-|TRBD2|14
TGTGCCAGCAGCTGGGGACTAGCCGGCTACGAGCAGTACTTC
CASSWGLAGYEQYF
>TRBV7-8|TRBJ2-3|-|-|15
TGTGCCAGCAGCTGGGAGACGAGGGGCACAGATACGCAGTATTTT
CASSWETRGTDTQYF
>TRBV25-1|TRBJ2-7|-|TRBD1|14
TGTGCCAGCAGTGAAAACAGGGGATACGACGAGCAGTACTTC
CASSENRGYDEQYF
>TRBV23-1|TRBJ1-4|-|-|15
TGCGCCAGCAGTCAGCAGGGTAGGCAAAATGAAAAACTGTTTTTT
CASSQQGRQNEKLFF
>TRBV10-2|TRBJ2-1|-|TRBD2|18
TGCGCCAGCAGAGGAGTTGTTGGGCTAGCGGGACCCTACAATGAGCAGTTCTTC
CASRGVVGLAGPYNEQFF
>TRBV5-4|TRBJ2-2|-|TRBD2|16
TGTGCCAGCAGCTGGACTAGCGGGATTAGGGCCGGGGAGCTGTTTTTT
CASSWTSGIRAGELFF
>TRBV5-1|TRBJ2-3|-|-|17
TGCGCCAGCAGCTTGCCCAGGGGGGCCCGTGGCACAGATACGCAGTATTTT
CASSLPRGARGTDTQYF
>TRBV12-5|TRBJ2-2|once|TRBD2|17
TGTGCTAGTGGTTTGACTAGCGGGGGGTGGAACACCGGGGAGCTGTTTTTT
CASGLTSGGWNTGELFF
>TRBV7-8|TRBJ2-6|-|TRBD1|15
TGTGCCAGCAGCTCGCAGGGGGCTGGGGCCAACGTCCTGACTTTC
CASSSQGAGANVLTF
>TRBV4-2|TRBJ1-1|-|-|16
TGTGCCAGCAGCCACGTAGGCGGGCAGGTAGGAGGTGAAGCTTTCTTT
CASSHVGGQVGGEAFF
>TRBV6-5|TRBJ2-1|few|TRBD1|15
TGTGCCAGCAGTTGGACAGGGATGGGATACAATGAGCAGTTCTTC
CASSWTGMGYNEQFF
>TRBV5-6|TRBJ1-4|-|-|14
TGTGCCAGCAGCGCGATAACAGGGTTTGAAAAACTGTTTTTT
CASSAITGFEKLFF
>TRBV18|TRBJ2-5|-|TRBD2|17
TGTGCCAGCTCACCTCTTAGCGGGGGGGCCAGTGGAGAGACCCAGTACTTC
CASSPLSGGASGETQYF
>TRBV19|TRBJ2-1|-|TRBD2|15
TGTGCCAGTAGTATAGATCCAGCGGGAGGGCCTTCTCGTTTCTTC
CASSIDPAGGPSRFF
>TRBV6-1|TRBJ2-6|-|-|15
TGTGCCAGCAGTCCCACACCCTCTGGGGCCAACGTCCTGACTTTC
CASSPTPSGANVLTF
>TRBV9|TRBJ2-7|few|-|10
TGTGCCGCCCGGGGGTACGAGCAGTACTTC
CAARGYEQYF
>TRBV19|TRBJ2-5|-|-|13
TGCGCCAGTAGTGCGACTAGTCAAGAGACCCAGTACTTC
CASSATSQETQYF
>TRBV27|TRBJ1-1|-|TRBD1|15
TGTGCCAGCAGTTTGGGAGGGACAGGGGGCGGTCGGGCTTTCTTT
CASSLGGTGGGRAFF
>TRBV6-5|TRBJ1-2|few|TRBD1|15
TGTGCCAGCAGTTACCGAAGACAGGGAGGCTATGGCTACACCTTC
CASSYRRQGGYGYTF
>TRBV30|TRBJ1-4|-|-|11
TGTGCCTGGAGTCGGGGGGAAAAACTGTTTTTT
CAWSRGEKLFF
>TRBV6-1|TRBJ2-1|-|-|14
TGTGCCAGCAGTGAGCGGCGGGTGTTTAATGAGCAGTTCTTC
CASSERRVFNEQFF
>TRBV19|TRBJ1-1|-|-|14
TGTGCCAGTAGTATAGATCCAACGGCAGGGGTGGCTTTCTTT
CASSIDPTAGVAFF
>TRBV29-1|TRBJ2-3|-|-|19
TGCAGCGTTGAAGAATTAGGTTGGGAGACGGGGCGGGACACAGATACGCAGTATTTT
CSVEELGWETGRDTDTQYF
>TRBV6-1|TRBJ2-5|-|TRBD1|15
TGTGCCAGCGGCGAGACAGGGGCTATTGTAGAGACCCAGTACTTC
CASGETGAIVETQYF
>TRBV6-5|TRBJ1-2|many|-|15
TGTGCCAGCAGTACCCTAGCAGAACCCAACTATGGCTACACCTTC
CASSTLAEPNYGYTF
>TRBV6-1|TRBJ1-4|few|-|15
TGTGCCAGCAGTGAAGGGAGGACAGAGAATGAAAAACTGTTTTTT
CASSEGRTENEKLFF
>TRBV5-1|TRBJ1-2|-|TRBD1|14
TGCGCCAGCAGCTTGGAGGGACAGGACTATGGCTACACCTTC
CASSLEGQDYGYTF